This T cell receptor beta chain was profiled in a study of Graves' ophthalmopathy and Graves' hyperthyroidism. Patients were excluded if they had other autoimmune diseases or uncontrolled infections, and likewise if pregnancy or lactation applied. The study's findings and limits: The 13-signature model separated ophthalmopathy from stable hyperthyroidism at almost 90% sensitivity and about 80% specificity. Blood also carried most expanded thyroid clonotypes exceeding 0.001 frequency.

This CDR3 spans 14 amino acids. Germline CDR1 reads SEHNR; CDR2 reads FQNEAQ (reference sequence). This clonotype was counted many times. What it recognizes is unknown. One end of the junction does not line up with germline, which may come from a read error. RNA transcripts provided the template for amplifying TCR beta CDR3 regions. The first round was an RT-PCR with HTBI primers, and the second round was a multiplex PCR. TCRdb redid the calling of the multiplex PCR reads with MiXCR, one entry per CDR3 protein. The sample contains roughly 600,000 distinct CDR3 sequences, roughly 39% of which appear only once.

Sequencing was performed on peripheral blood or thyroid tissue (not recorded which). The chain couples TRBV7-9 to TRBJ1-3, with no clear D. The TCR originated in an adult man with Graves' hyperthyroidism. CDR3 bases: TGTTCCAGCACCCCTCGGGACTCTGGAAACACCATATATTTT. It encodes CSSTPRDSGNTIYF.